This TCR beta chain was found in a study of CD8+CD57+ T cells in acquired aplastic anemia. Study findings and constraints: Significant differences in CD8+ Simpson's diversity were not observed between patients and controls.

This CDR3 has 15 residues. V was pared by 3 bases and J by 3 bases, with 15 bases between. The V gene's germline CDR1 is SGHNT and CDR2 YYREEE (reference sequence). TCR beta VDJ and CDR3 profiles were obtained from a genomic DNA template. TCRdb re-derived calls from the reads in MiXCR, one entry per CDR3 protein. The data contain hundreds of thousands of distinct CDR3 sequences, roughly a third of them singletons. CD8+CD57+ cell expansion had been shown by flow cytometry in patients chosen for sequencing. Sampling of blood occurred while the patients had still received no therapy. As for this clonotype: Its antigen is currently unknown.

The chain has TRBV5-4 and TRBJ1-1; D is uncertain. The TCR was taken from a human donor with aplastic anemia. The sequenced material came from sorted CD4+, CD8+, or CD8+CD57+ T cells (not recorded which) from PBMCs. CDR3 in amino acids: CASSSYMEADTEAFF. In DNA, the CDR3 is TGTGCCAGCAGCTCATACATGGAGGCCGACACTGAAGCTTTCTTT.